This TCR beta chain was retrieved from a study of control samples from healthy donors and cancer patients. Looked up from germline, CDR1 is SGHVS and CDR2 is FQNEAQ. With 6 bases clipped from V and 2 bases from J, the junction kept 6 bases outside the gene matches. The CDR3 covers 14 residues. Here immunoSEQ multiplex PCR was the method, and the copy in TCRdb shows in-frame clones only, minus some. This sample has around 90,000 clones, with more than 75% found just once. The chain uses TRBV7-8 and TRBJ1-1; 7 bases are shared with TRBD1. The sequence was collected from a woman in her thirties or forties in good health. Sample: blood. CDR3 sequence: CASRDDRANTEAFF. Here the CDR3 DNA reads TGTGCCAGCAGGGATGACAGGGCCAACACTGAAGCTTTCTTT.